This T cell receptor beta chain originates from a study of sequential checkpoint blockade in melanoma. About the research overall: Maintenance nivolumab came after either treatment sequence. Study conclusions and caveats: Tumor T-cell fraction and clonality correlated with PD-L1 and CD8+ counts.

Method: immunoSEQ multiplex PCR; TCRdb's copy keeps in-frame clones and lacks some. The data show about 21,000 clones, around 25% seen once. Regarding treatment: randomized to nivolumab then ipilimumab (arm A) or the reverse (arm B). None of the patients previously received DNA-damaging chemotherapy. The CDR3 has 13 residues. Germline values: CDR1 SGDLS, CDR2 YYNGEE. V was trimmed by 8 bases and J by 3 bases, leaving 14 bases between them. This clone has a handful of counts. Its matching antigen is unknown. The source material was tumor tissue (inferred from file names), sampled from a patient given nivolumab and ipilimumab in sequence. This receptor was taken from a human donor with melanoma. The rearrangement joins TRBV9 to TRBJ1-2; a weak D match, TRBD1 (5 bases). Here the CDR3 reads CASEQTGDYGYTF. The CDR3 nucleotides read TGTGCCAGTGAACAGACGGGGGACTATGGCTACACCTTC.